This T cell receptor (beta chain) was recovered during a study of CD8 T cells in ankylosing spondylitis. Germline assignment: CDR1 SGDLS and CDR2 YYNGEE. The V gene lost 2 bases and the J gene lost 4 bases, with 9 bases spanning the gap. The CDR3 length is 13 residues. This clonotype was recorded at least ten times. TCRdb independently ran MiXCR on the 5' RACE reads; one entry per CDR3 protein. The table shows about 13,000 distinct CDR3 sequences, with about 2.7% occurring only once. The clonotype was recovered from a male donor with ankylosing spondylitis or in good health (not recorded which). The chain couples TRBV9 to TRBJ1-1; no firm D call. The specimen was blood, either unsorted or a sorted T cell fraction (not recorded which). CDR3 amino acids: CASSVEHGTEAFF. In DNA form, the CDR3 reads TGTGCCAGCAGCGTGGAACATGGCACTGAAGCTTTCTTT.